This TCR beta chain was observed in a study of post-analysis software for immune sequencing data. Whole-study context: The cohort encompassed relapsing-remitting, secondary progressive and progressive-relapsing multiple sclerosis disease courses. Study-level findings and limits: Controls showed lower frequencies than patients for five TRBV segments, and TRBV5-6, TRBV5-1 and TRBV20-1 were among these.

Sequencing libraries made from TCR beta cDNA carried unique molecular identifiers. With 1 to 10 million T cells as the source, 400,000 to 550,000 cDNA molecules resulted. TCRdb itself ran the PCR reads through MiXCR, one entry per CDR3 protein. Of about 430,000 distinct CDR3 sequences listed, less than 40% are singletons. Only a few counts were recorded for this clonotype. Its antigen is as yet unknown. Germline CDR1 and CDR2: SGHTA and FQGNSA. The CDR3 runs to 15 residues. Losses at the gene ends were 5 bases for V and 7 bases for J; bases not matched to a gene: 9. The V call is TRBV7-2, the J call TRBJ1-2; 11 nucleotides match TRBD1. This sequence originates from a girl aged 2-10 years with multiple sclerosis. Sequenced: blood. CDR3 protein: CASSPRDRGIGGYTF. The CDR3, as DNA: TGTGCCAGCAGCCCGAGGGACAGGGGGATTGGTGGCTACACCTTC.